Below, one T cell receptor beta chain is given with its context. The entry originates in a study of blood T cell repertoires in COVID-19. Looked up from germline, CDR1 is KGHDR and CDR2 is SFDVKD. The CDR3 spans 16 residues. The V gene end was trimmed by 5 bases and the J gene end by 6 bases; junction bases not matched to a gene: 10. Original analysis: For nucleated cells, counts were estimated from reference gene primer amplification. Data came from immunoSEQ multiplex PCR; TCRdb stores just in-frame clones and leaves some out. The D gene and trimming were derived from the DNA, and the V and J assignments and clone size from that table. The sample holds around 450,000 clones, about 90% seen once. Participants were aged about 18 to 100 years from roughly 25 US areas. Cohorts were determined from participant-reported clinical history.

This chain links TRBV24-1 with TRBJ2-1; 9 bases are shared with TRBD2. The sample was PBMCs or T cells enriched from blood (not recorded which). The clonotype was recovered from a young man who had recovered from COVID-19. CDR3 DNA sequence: TGTGCCACCAGTGGTGCTCCCGGGACTAGCATCAATGAGCAGTTCTTC. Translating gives CATSGAPGTSINEQFF.